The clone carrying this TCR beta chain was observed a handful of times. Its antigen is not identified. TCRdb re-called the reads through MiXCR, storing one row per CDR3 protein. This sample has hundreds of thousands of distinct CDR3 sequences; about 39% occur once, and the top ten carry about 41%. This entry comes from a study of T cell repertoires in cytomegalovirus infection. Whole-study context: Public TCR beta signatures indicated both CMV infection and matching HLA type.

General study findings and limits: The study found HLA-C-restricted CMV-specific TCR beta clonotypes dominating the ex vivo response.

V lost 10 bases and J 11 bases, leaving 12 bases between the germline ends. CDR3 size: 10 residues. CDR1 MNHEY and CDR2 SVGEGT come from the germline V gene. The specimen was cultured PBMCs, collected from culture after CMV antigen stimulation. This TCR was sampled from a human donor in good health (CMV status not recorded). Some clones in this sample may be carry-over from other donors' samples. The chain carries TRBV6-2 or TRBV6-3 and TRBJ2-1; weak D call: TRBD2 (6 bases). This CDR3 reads CATRLGQQFF. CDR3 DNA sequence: TGTGCCACCCGACTAGGACAGCAGTTCTTC.